This TCR beta chain comes out of a study of blood T cell repertoires in COVID-19. At the level of the study: From T cells, B-cell-depleted T cells, or PBMCs came the material, which was cDNA or gDNA.

Original analysis: Estimation of nucleated cell counts was performed using reference gene primer amplification. TCRdb keeps only in-frame clones here, not all; method: immunoSEQ multiplex PCR. D and trimming were read from the DNA, whereas the V and J calls and clone size are those reported in that table. This table holds under 250,000 clones, about 83% found once. This clone was recorded once. Per the germline V gene, CDR1 is GTSNPN and CDR2 is SVGIG (reference sequence). The CDR3 runs to 15 residues. V shed 0 bases, J shed 4 bases, and the junction held 4 bases outside the gene matches. Material for sequencing was peripheral blood. This TCR derives from a middle-aged man with active or convalescent COVID-19. The chain has TRBV30 and TRBJ2-1, with 9 bases identical to TRBD2. Here the CDR3 reads CAWSVGLAGYNEQFF. CDR3 coding DNA: TGTGCCTGGAGTGTAGGGCTAGCGGGGTACAATGAGCAGTTCTTC.